A single sample gave rise to the 17 T cell receptor beta chains below, sequenced in a study of Ad26.COV2.S vaccination and SARS-CoV-2 variants. Repertoires were generated with immunoSEQ multiplex PCR, while TCRdb's copy carries only in-frame clones and drops some. The data show 350,000 to 400,000 clones, 75% to 90% seen once. Treatment reported: roughly 19 received Ad26.COV2.S at low or high dose, single or two shots; a few received placebo; per-sample allocation not given. On day 63 after the first injection, vaccine and placebo recipients gave samples. The sequences come from peripheral blood, collected in a trial of Ad26.COV2.S vaccine versus placebo. These receptors came from a person aged 18-60 years who received the Ad26.COV2.S COVID-19 vaccine or a placebo.

This chain joins TRBV2 and TRBJ2-2; weak D call: TRBD1 (6 bases). Per germline, CDR1 SNHLY and CDR2 FYNNEI. V was clipped by 7 bases and J by 6 bases, with 27 bases between them. The CDR3 totals 18 residues. The CDR3 nucleotides are TGTGCCAGCATTCGAACCCCCCCGGTAGGGGGTAACCCCGGGGAGCTGTTTTTT. This encodes CASIRTPPVGGNPGELFF. The entire variable domain, with the rest obtained from reference TRBV2 and TRBJ2-2, is as follows: EPEVTQTPSHQVTQMGQEVILRCVPISNHLYFYWYRQILGQKVEFLVSFYNNEISEKSEIFDDQFSVERPDGSNFTLKIRSTKLEDSAMYFCASIRTPPVGGNPGELFFGEGSRLTVL.

V gene TRBV6-5 combines with J gene TRBJ1-2; TRBD1 is a possible D gene (5 bases). CDR1 is MNHEY, CDR2 SVGAGI, per germline. With 6 bases removed from V and 8 bases from J, the gap between germline ends came to 22 bases. The CDR3 loop spans 15 amino acids. CDR3 residues: CASSHPKGANGGYTF. The CDR3, as DNA: TGTGCCAGCAGCCACCCTAAAGGGGCCAACGGGGGCTACACCTTC.

As DNA, the CDR3 is TGTGCCAGCAGTCCGGGGACAGGCTATAATGAAAAACTGTTTTTT. Translation: CASSPGTGYNEKLFF. The chain uses TRBV6-5 and TRBJ1-4; 8 nucleotides align to TRBD1. The germline gives CDR1 MNHEY, CDR2 SVGAGI. CDR3 length: 15 amino acids. After removal of 5 bases from V and 4 bases from J, the junction contained 6 bases not matched to a gene.

As for this clone: Other DNA sequences from this sample encode an identical CDR3 as well. V and J are TRBV5-4 and TRBJ1-2; 7 bases are shared with TRBD1. There are 13 residues in the CDR3. J was trimmed by 4 bases and V by 4 bases; bases with no gene match: 4. Germline V gives CDR1 SGHNT, CDR2 YYREEE (reference sequence). The CDR3 here is CASSLDRLYGYTF. The CDR3 bases are TGTGCCAGCAGCCTGGACAGGCTCTATGGCTACACCTTC.

V gene TRBV7-9 combines with J gene TRBJ2-7; 7 nucleotides agree with TRBD1. Per the germline V gene, CDR1 is SEHNR and CDR2 is FQNEAQ (reference sequence). The CDR3 is made up of 13 amino acids. The junction had 2 bases not matched to a gene; V was cut back by 4 bases and J by 2 bases. The CDR3 nucleotides are TGTGCCAGCAGCTGGGACAGCACCTACGAGCAGTACTTC. Its protein is CASSWDSTYEQYF.

V usage is TRBV19 and J usage is TRBJ1-2; D unresolved. Trimming removed 4 bases from V and 3 bases from J, with 6 bases in between. There are 12 residues in the CDR3. The V gene's germline CDR1 is LNHDA and CDR2 SQIVND (reference sequence). The CDR3 DNA sequence: TGTGCCAGTAGTACCCAGGACTATGGCTACACCTTC. Translated: CASSTQDYGYTF.

This sequence joins TRBV5-3 and TRBJ1-3; D might be TRBD1 (6 bases). TRBV5-3 is given ORF status, its function remaining uncertain. The CDR3 totals 18 residues. Trimming removed 6 bases from V and 0 bases from J, with 22 bases in between. The CDR3 sequence: CARTLEPIGTHSGNTIYF. As DNA, the CDR3 is TGTGCCAGAACCCTGGAACCCATCGGGACACACTCTGGAAACACCATATATTTT.

The V call is TRBV7-8, the J call TRBJ1-2; D is perhaps TRBD1 (5 bases). The CDR3 length is 15 residues. Germline V gene sequence: CDR1 SGHVS, CDR2 FQNEAQ. V dropped 0 bases and J dropped 4 bases, with 12 bases sitting between them. This CDR3 reads CASSLAEGMSYGYTF. CDR3 DNA: TGTGCCAGCAGCTTAGCGGAGGGGATGTCCTATGGCTACACCTTC.

This clone came up a few times. V usage is TRBV27 and J usage is TRBJ1-6, with D uncertain. CDR1 is MNHEY and CDR2 is SMNVEV in the germline V gene (reference sequence). Between the trimmed V and J ends, which lost 5 bases and 0 bases, there was a span of 14 bases. This CDR3 has 17 residues. The chain's CDR3 is CASSPASGLSYNSPLHF. The DNA for the CDR3 is TGTGCCAGCAGTCCCGCCTCAGGACTCTCCTATAATTCACCCCTCCACTTT.

The count of this clone is one. The chain links TRBV27 to TRBJ2-7; D is possibly TRBD1 (5 bases). The CDR3 spans 16 residues. V lost 2 bases and J lost 2, with 16 bases in between. The germline V gene has CDR1 MNHEY and CDR2 SMNVEV (reference sequence). CDR3 nucleotide sequence: TGTGCCAGCAGTTTAGGTAAGGGGCTCCCTACCTACGAGCAGTACTTC. The encoded protein is CASSLGKGLPTYEQYF.

The chain combines TRBV4-1 with TRBJ1-2, with TRBD1 matching over 7 bases. Germline V gene sequence: CDR1 MGHRA, CDR2 YSYEKL. The CDR3 sequence is 13 residues long. The V gene end was trimmed by 6 bases and the J gene end by 8 bases; junction bases not matched to a gene: 9. The CDR3 loop reads CASSLTGDGGYTF. The CDR3 DNA reads TGCGCCAGCAGTCTAACAGGGGACGGGGGCTACACCTTC.

The V call is TRBV4-1, the J call TRBJ1-5, with D unclear. Trimming cost V 0 bases and J 1 base, with 10 bases left between them. The length of the CDR3 is 16 residues. Germline loops: CDR1 MGHRA, CDR2 YSYEKL. The CDR3 DNA sequence: TGCGCCAGCAGCCAAGATAGGGTGATGAGCAATCAGCCCCAGCATTTT. Translating gives CASSQDRVMSNQPQHF.

This clone has a single count. The rearrangement links TRBV9 to TRBJ2-2, with 8 positions matching TRBD1. The J segment lost 1 base and the V segment lost 3 bases, leaving 11 bases of the junction unmatched. The length of the CDR3 is 18 residues. Germline assignment: CDR1 SGDLS and CDR2 YYNGEE. Here the CDR3 DNA reads TGTGCCAGCAGCGAAACCCCGACGGGACAGGAGAACACCGGGGAGCTGTTTTTT. Translation gives CASSETPTGQENTGELFF. The whole variable domain, filled in from reference TRBV9 and TRBJ2-2, reads DSGVTQTPKHLITATGQRVTLRCSPRSGDLSVYWYQQSLDQGLQFLIQYYNGEERAKGNILERFSAQQFPDLHSELNLSSLELGDSALYFCASSETPTGQENTGELFFGEGSRLTVL.

This sequence joins TRBV18 and TRBJ1-3, with D perhaps TRBD1 (5 bases). The CDR3 has 17 residues. Trimming removed 3 bases from V and 0 bases from J, with 15 bases in between. Germline V gives CDR1 KGHSH, CDR2 LQKENI. The CDR3 DNA is TGTGCCAGCTCACCTCCCGACAGAACTAACTCTGGAAACACCATATATTTT. Amino acid sequence: CASSPPDRTNSGNTIYF. The variable domain in full, completed from reference TRBV18 and TRBJ1-3, reads NAGVMQNPRHLVRRRGQEARLRCSPMKGHSHVYWYRQLPEEGLKFMVYLQKENIIDESGMPKERFSAEFPKEGPSILRIQQVVRGDSAAYFCASSPPDRTNSGNTIYFGEGSWLTVV.

V gene TRBV3-1 (or the pseudogene TRBV3-2) combines with J gene TRBJ2-7, with TRBD2 identical over 8 bases. The CDR3 totals 15 residues. Germline-derived CDR1 and CDR2 are LGHDT and YNNKEL (reference sequence). The V and J ends lost 4 bases and 0 bases, in that order; junction bases with no gene match: 5. Here the CDR3 DNA reads TGTGCCAGCAGCCCGGGGGGGGGCGCCTCCTACGAGCAGTACTTC. Amino acids: CASSPGGGASYEQYF.

This rearrangement joins TRBV5-4 to TRBJ2-5; 7 bases align to TRBD1. Germline values: CDR1 SGHNT, CDR2 YYREEE (reference sequence). Unmatched junction bases numbered 8, after V lost 4 bases and J lost 2 bases. The CDR3 has 15 amino acids. The CDR3 bases are TGTGCCAGCAGCGACCTCGGGACAGCTCAAGAGACCCAGTACTTC. This codes for CASSDLGTAQETQYF. The complete variable domain, with remaining parts taken from reference TRBV5-4 and TRBJ2-5, reads ETGVTQSPTHLIKTRGQQVTLRCSSQSGHNTVSWYQQALGQGPQFIFQYYREEENGRGNFPPRFSGLQFPNYSSELNVNALELDDSALYLCASSDLGTAQETQYFGPGTRLLVL.

The DNA for the CDR3 is TGTGCCAGCAGTGAATTGGAGACAGGGGTTTATGCTGGAAACACCATATATTTT. Residues: CASSELETGVYAGNTIYF. This chain links TRBV25-1 with TRBJ1-3; 8 bases match TRBD1. Trimming at V came to 1 base and at J to 2 bases, leaving 10 bases not matched to a gene. Germline CDR1 MGHDK, CDR2 SYGVNS. This CDR3 region has 18 residues.